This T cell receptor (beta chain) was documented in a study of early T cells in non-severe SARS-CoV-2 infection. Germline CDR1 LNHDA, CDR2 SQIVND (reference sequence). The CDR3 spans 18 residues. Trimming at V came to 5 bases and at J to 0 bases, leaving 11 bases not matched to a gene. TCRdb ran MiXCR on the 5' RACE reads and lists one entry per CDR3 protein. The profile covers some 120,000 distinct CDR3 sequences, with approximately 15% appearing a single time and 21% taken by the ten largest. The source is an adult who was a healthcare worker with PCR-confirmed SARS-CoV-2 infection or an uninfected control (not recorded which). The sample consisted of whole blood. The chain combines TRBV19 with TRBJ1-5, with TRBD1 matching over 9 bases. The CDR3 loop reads CASSPTGTGYYSNQPQHF. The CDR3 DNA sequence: TGTGCCAGTAGTCCAACCGGGACAGGGTATTATAGCAATCAGCCCCAGCATTTT.